The present T cell receptor beta chain was sequenced within a study of cytomegalovirus exposure and HLA in healthy donors. General study points: Altogether, 150 or so TCR beta chains were recorded as cytomegalovirus-associated. A later analysis found first-cohort TCR clusters tended to co-occur in the 90 to 150 validation repertoires.

TCRdb's table, derived via immunoSEQ multiplex PCR, lists solely in-frame clones and lacks some. Here the sample spans 150,000 to 200,000 clones, roughly 85% being singletons. With regard to this clone: Antigen: not known.

Per germline, CDR1 SEHNR and CDR2 FQNEAQ (reference sequence). V lost 4 bases and J 6 bases, leaving 13 bases between the germline ends. This CDR3 region has 14 residues. The gene calls are TRBV7-9 and TRBJ2-1; D unclear. The receptor's source is a man aged 18-30 years in good health and CMV-seropositive. Specimen: PBMCs. The CDR3, as DNA: TGTGCCAGCAGCTACTCTACAGTTCGCAATGAGCAGTTCTTC. It translates to CASSYSTVRNEQFF.